This entry lists 10 T cell receptor beta chains sequenced from one sample in a study. A single record per CDR3 protein comes from TCRdb applying MiXCR to the RT-PCR reads. The top ten clones hold 3.6% of a sample with more than 600,000 distinct CDR3 sequences, 13% to 15% of them seen once. Sequencing was performed on memory CD4+ T cells from blood. These receptor sequences come from a female donor in good health, serving as a healthy control.

The chain combines TRBV5-5 with TRBJ1-1, with D possibly TRBD1 on 5 matching bases. CDR1 and CDR2 from the germline V gene are SGHKS and YYEKEE (reference sequence). The CDR3 spans 16 residues. Trimming took 0 bases from V and 3 from J, leaving 15 bases between them. The CDR3 reads CASSLGSWGGHTEAFF. CDR3 bases: TGTGCCAGCAGCTTGGGTAGTTGGGGGGGACACACTGAAGCTTTCTTT.

This clonotype turned up a few times. This sequence joins TRBV7-9 and TRBJ2-1, with 13 bases that match TRBD2. CDR1 and CDR2 (germline): SEHNR, FQNEAQ (reference sequence). The CDR3 has 17 amino acids. V lost 5 bases, J lost 5 bases, and 9 bases stayed unmatched. In nucleotides, the CDR3 is TGTGCCAGCAGCCCGCCCTCCGGACTAGCGGGGGACAATGAGCAGTTCTTC. Protein sequence: CASSPPSGLAGDNEQFF. Full variable domain (missing parts from reference TRBV7-9 and TRBJ2-1): DTGVSQNPRHKITKRGQNVTFRCDPISEHNRLYWYRQTLGQGPEFLTYFQNEAQLEKSRLLSDRFSAERPKGSFSTLEIQRTEQGDSAMYLCASSPPSGLAGDNEQFFGPGTRLTVL.

The J gene is TRBJ2-5, the V gene TRBV5-1; 7 positions agree with TRBD1. The CDR3 sequence is 15 residues long. Unmatched junction bases numbered 4, after V lost 0 bases and J lost 2 bases. Germline assignment: CDR1 SGHRS and CDR2 YFSETQ. In DNA, the CDR3 is TGCGCCAGCAGCTTGGACAGGGGAAATCAAGAGACCCAGTACTTC. Its protein is CASSLDRGNQETQYF.

J is TRBJ1-1 and V is TRBV6-1; tentatively, D is TRBD1 (5 bases). Germline assignment: CDR1 MNHNS and CDR2 SASEGT. This CDR3 is 13 amino acids long. Trimming took off 7 bases at V and 7 bases at J, with 16 bases between the two ends. Written as DNA, the CDR3 is TGTGCCAGCACCGGGGGGATTTGGCTTGAAGCTTTCTTT. As protein: CASTGGIWLEAFF.

This clonotype was counted ten times or more. This chain uses TRBV12-3 or TRBV12-4 with TRBJ2-7, with TRBD2 matching over 7 bases. The CDR3 is made up of 15 amino acids. Trimming at V came to 1 base and at J to 6 bases, leaving 9 bases not matched to a gene. The CDR3 sequence: CASSLGGTKSAEQYF. As DNA, the CDR3 is TGTGCCAGCAGTTTAGGCGGGACTAAATCGGCCGAGCAGTACTTC.

The chain links TRBV20-1 to TRBJ2-7; 9 positions agree with TRBD2. The CDR3 loop spans 15 amino acids. The V and J ends lost 2 bases and 5 bases, in that order; junction bases with no gene match: 10. Germline V gene sequence: CDR1 DFQATT, CDR2 SNEGSKA (reference sequence). The CDR3 DNA follows: TGCAGTGCTAGACACCTTAGCGGGAGTGGGCACGAGCAGTACTTC. Its translation: CSARHLSGSGHEQYF.

This clonotype has a count of ten or more. The junction and the germline gene differ at one end; a read error may be behind it. This sequence joins TRBV5-1 and TRBJ2-2; the D gene is possibly TRBD1 (6 bases). The CDR3 is 15 amino acids. Germline V gives CDR1 SGHRS, CDR2 YFSETQ. The CDR3 nucleotides are TGTGCCAGCAGCTTAGGGGGTGCGAACACCGGGGAGCTGTTTTTT. Translation: CASSLGGANTGELFF.

This clonotype was seen ten or more times. The CDR3 loop reads CASSQDLGFSETQYF. The CDR3 bases are TGTGCCAGCAGCCAAGATCTAGGATTTTCGGAGACCCAGTACTTC. J is TRBJ2-5 and V is TRBV4-2, with D unresolved. From germline, CDR1 is LGHNA and CDR2 YNFKEQ. This CDR3 contains 15 residues. Trimming shortened V by 0 bases and J by 5 bases, and 13 bases separated the two germline ends.

This clonotype was seen only a few times. This chain uses TRBV20-1 with TRBJ2-7, with 14 bases lining up with TRBD2. The germline gives CDR1 DFQATT, CDR2 SNEGSKA (reference sequence). CDR3 length: 17 amino acids. Trimming at V came to 2 bases and at J to 2 bases, leaving 8 bases not matched to a gene. The CDR3 coding sequence is TGCAGTGCTAGACGGGGACTAGCGGGAGCAACCCCCTACGAGCAGTACTTC. This translates into CSARRGLAGATPYEQYF.

This clonotype was seen at least ten times. The chain employs TRBV10-3 and TRBJ1-6; D unresolved. Germline V gives CDR1 ENHRY, CDR2 SYGVKD. CDR3 length equals 14 residues. Trimming removed 1 base at V and 7 bases at J, with 8 bases between. In DNA form, the CDR3 reads TGTGCCATCAGTGAGTTCGGAGGGAATTCACCCCTCCACTTT. Translation gives CAISEFGGNSPLHF.